A single sample gave rise to the 30 T cell receptor beta chains below, sequenced in a study of OX40 agonist ivuxolimab in advanced cancers. Profiling relied on immunoSEQ multiplex PCR, and the TCRdb table lists in-frame clones only, not all of them. The sample lists approximately 77,000 clones, 80% to 95% occurring once. This specimen was CD4+ or CD8+ T cells sorted from blood, taken in a trial of the OX40 agonist ivuxolimab. The source is an adult with an advanced solid tumor such as melanoma, head and neck, liver or kidney cancer.

The chain employs TRBV5-4 and TRBJ2-1; 7 nucleotides agree with TRBD2. The CDR3 has 16 amino acids. Trimming cost V 4 bases and J 7 bases; bases outside gene matches: 14. Germline V gene sequence: CDR1 SGHNT, CDR2 YYREEE (reference sequence). DNA of the CDR3: TGTGCCAGCAGCCCCCAAGGAGCGGGGTTTCTTAATGAGCAGTTCTTC. Its translation is CASSPQGAGFLNEQFF.

The chain links TRBV5-6 to TRBJ1-3, with D perhaps TRBD1 (6 bases). CDR1 is SGHDT, CDR2 YYEEEE, per germline. The CDR3 totals 16 residues. Trimming removed 4 bases at V and 2 bases at J, with 16 bases between. The CDR3 DNA is TGTGCCAGCAGCCCCTCCTGGGGGCGTCCTGGAAACACCATATATTTT. The encoded protein is CASSPSWGRPGNTIYF.

The chain links TRBV7-2 to TRBJ2-3, with a tentative D call TRBD1 (5 bases). Germline CDR1 reads SGHTA; CDR2 reads FQGNSA. Deletions cut 5 bases from V and 6 bases from J, with 21 bases between. The CDR3 has 16 amino acids. CDR3 sequence reads: CASSPPFFGARDTQYF. In DNA form, the CDR3 reads TGTGCCAGCAGCCCCCCGTTTTTTGGGGCCAGGGATACGCAGTATTTT.

V gene TRBV13 combines with J gene TRBJ2-7; 10 bases fit TRBD2. CDR1 and CDR2 from the germline V gene are PRHDT and FYEKMQ (reference sequence). V lost 7 bases, J lost 3 bases, and 6 bases stayed unmatched. The CDR3 sequence is 14 residues long. The CDR3 reads CASTLAGEHYEQYF. CDR3 sequence (DNA): TGTGCCAGCACCCTAGCGGGAGAGCACTACGAGCAGTACTTC.

This sequence joins TRBV5-6 and TRBJ1-1, with D hard to call. V was pared by 2 bases and J by 1 base, with 6 bases between. CDR3 length: 13 amino acids. The germline V gene has CDR1 SGHDT and CDR2 YYEEEE. The CDR3 DNA sequence: TGTGCCAGCAGCTTTGGCAGGAACACTGAAGCTTTCTTT. It codes for CASSFGRNTEAFF.

The V gene is TRBV7-9, the J gene TRBJ1-4; unclear D gene. V was shortened by 0 bases and J by 8 bases, with 7 bases between the two germline ends. Germline CDR1 reads SEHNR; CDR2 reads FQNEAQ (reference sequence). The CDR3 is 13 amino acids. CDR3 bases: TGTGCCAGCAGCTTAGCCGCGAGAGAAAAACTGTTTTTT. It codes for CASSLAAREKLFF. Based on the CDR3 plus reference TRBV7-9 and TRBJ1-4, the full variable domain is DTGVSQNPRHKITKRGQNVTFRCDPISEHNRLYWYRQTLGQGPEFLTYFQNEAQLEKSRLLSDRFSAERPKGSFSTLEIQRTEQGDSAMYLCASSLAAREKLFFGSGTQLSVL.

The CDR3 sequence is CASSLTAGGYNEQFF. The CDR3 coding sequence is TGTGCCAGCAGCTTGACAGCGGGTGGGTACAATGAGCAGTTCTTC. The chain is built from TRBV5-4 and TRBJ2-1; a weak D match, TRBD2 (6 bases). The germline V gene has CDR1 SGHNT and CDR2 YYREEE (reference sequence). The CDR3 is 15 residues long. The V and J ends lost 1 base and 4 bases respectively, with 12 bases between them.

The chain has TRBV5-1 and TRBJ2-7; 9 bases map to TRBD2. CDR3 length equals 14 residues. The germline gives CDR1 SGHRS, CDR2 YFSETQ. J lost 1 base, V lost 5 bases, and 4 bases had no gene match. The CDR3 loop reads CASRTSGQSYEQYF. The CDR3 bases are TGCGCCAGCAGGACTAGCGGTCAATCCTACGAGCAGTACTTC.

The rearrangement links TRBV28 to TRBJ1-5, with D hard to call. CDR3 length: 12 amino acids. Looked up from germline, CDR1 is MDHEN and CDR2 is SYDVKM. V lost 2 bases to trimming and J lost 7 bases, with 6 bases between them. CDR3 DNA: TGTGCCAGCAGTTTAGGAGGCCAGCCCCAGCATTTT. It codes for CASSLGGQPQHF.

This chain connects TRBV7-9 to TRBJ1-1, with TRBD1 matching over 8 bases. V lost 5 bases and J lost 4; bases outside the gene matches: 3. Germline V gene data show CDR1 as SEHNR and CDR2 as FQNEAQ (reference sequence). The CDR3 runs to 13 residues. This CDR3 is CASSRTGGTEAFF. In DNA, the CDR3 is TGTGCCAGCAGCCGAACAGGGGGCACTGAAGCTTTCTTT.

This sequence joins TRBV4-1 and TRBJ2-7; TRBD2 agrees at 7 bases. This CDR3 spans 14 amino acids. With 0 bases clipped from V and 6 bases from J, the junction kept 5 bases outside the gene matches. Germline assignment: CDR1 MGHRA and CDR2 YSYEKL. The CDR3 DNA is TGCGCCAGCAGCCAAGAGGGGGGGACGGGCGAGCAGTACTTC. Its translation is CASSQEGGTGEQYF.

The V gene is TRBV7-3, the J gene TRBJ2-1; D remains unclear. Trimming removed 4 bases at V and 0 bases at J, with 13 bases between. The length of the CDR3 is 16 residues. In germline, CDR1 is SGHTA, CDR2 FQGTGA. This CDR3 reads CASSSRTSASYNEQFF. DNA of the CDR3: TGTGCCAGCAGCTCTCGGACCTCCGCCTCCTACAATGAGCAGTTCTTC.

The chain recombines TRBV5-4 with TRBJ1-6; D not resolved. Germline lookup yields CDR1 SGHNT and CDR2 YYREEE (reference sequence). The CDR3 is 14 amino acids. V dropped 4 bases and J dropped 3 bases, with 8 bases sitting between them. CDR3: CASSPGVYNSPLHF. The CDR3 nucleotides read TGTGCCAGCAGCCCGGGAGTCTATAATTCACCCCTCCACTTT.

The chain couples TRBV7-9 to TRBJ1-3; D gene uncertain. The CDR3 contains 13 residues. Germline V lookup: CDR1 SEHNR, CDR2 FQNEAQ (reference sequence). Between the trimmed V and J ends, which lost 3 bases and 4 bases, there was a span of 7 bases. CDR3 coding DNA: TGTGCCAGCAGCTTGATGCGGGGAAACACCATATATTTT. Protein sequence: CASSLMRGNTIYF. Using reference TRBV7-9 and TRBJ1-3 for the parts outside the CDR3, the full variable domain is DTGVSQNPRHKITKRGQNVTFRCDPISEHNRLYWYRQTLGQGPEFLTYFQNEAQLEKSRLLSDRFSAERPKGSFSTLEIQRTEQGDSAMYLCASSLMRGNTIYFGEGSWLTVV.

This clone was seen once. This CDR3 reads CAGKTGGNEQFF. The CDR3 nucleotides are TGTGCCGGCAAAACGGGGGGGAATGAGCAGTTCTTC. The rearrangement joins TRBV6-5 to TRBJ2-1; 8 positions agree with TRBD2. The junction had 7 bases not matched to a gene; V was cut back by 11 bases and J by 7 bases. Per germline, CDR1 MNHEY and CDR2 SVGAGI. The CDR3 extends over 12 amino acids.

The table lists this clone with a few counts. This chain connects TRBV7-9 to TRBJ2-7; 7 nucleotides agree with TRBD1. V lost 5 bases to trimming and J lost 5 bases; unmatched junction nucleotides: 12. From germline, CDR1 is SEHNR and CDR2 FQNEAQ (reference sequence). The CDR3 length is 15 residues. DNA for the CDR3: TGTGCCAGCAGCCCGAAATATAAGACAGGGAACGAGCAGTACTTC. This encodes CASSPKYKTGNEQYF.

This sequence joins TRBV13 and TRBJ2-3; D possibly corresponds to TRBD2 (5 bases). This CDR3 region has 15 residues. Trimming cost V 2 bases and J 4 bases, with 13 bases left between them. CDR1 is PRHDT, CDR2 FYEKMQ, per germline (reference sequence). CDR3 in amino acids: CASSLSAGRSDTQYF. CDR3 nucleotide sequence: TGTGCCAGCAGCTTATCGGCGGGCAGGTCAGATACGCAGTATTTT.

The chain links TRBV18 to TRBJ1-5; unclear D gene. The CDR3 sequence is 14 residues long. CDR1 and CDR2 (germline): KGHSH, LQKENI. V was pared by 1 base and J by 3 bases, with 7 bases between. In nucleotides, the CDR3 is TGTGCCAGCTCACCACTGCAGGACAATCAGCCCCAGCATTTT. Translation gives CASSPLQDNQPQHF.

Here the CDR3 reads CASSPPSEKLFF. In DNA form, the CDR3 reads TGTGCCAGCAGTCCACCGAGTGAAAAACTGTTTTTT. The chain employs TRBV28 and TRBJ1-4; D is ambiguous. The CDR3 spans 12 residues. V lost 5 bases and J lost 7, with 8 bases in between. From germline, CDR1 is MDHEN and CDR2 SYDVKM.

V is TRBV5-4 and J is TRBJ1-6; D unresolved. The CDR3 is 15 residues long. V dropped 0 bases and J dropped 2 bases, with 6 bases sitting between them. From germline, CDR1 is SGHNT and CDR2 YYREEE (reference sequence). CDR3 residues: CASSLDSAYNSPLHF. CDR3 coding DNA: TGTGCCAGCAGCTTGGACAGCGCCTATAATTCACCCCTCCACTTT.

The chain couples TRBV5-1 to TRBJ2-7; possibly TRBD2 for D (6 bases). This CDR3 has 13 residues. Germline lookup yields CDR1 SGHRS and CDR2 YFSETQ. The V gene lost 3 bases and the J gene lost 0 bases, with 7 bases spanning the gap. CDR3 sequence (DNA): TGCGCCAGCAGCTCGGAGGGCTCCTACGAGCAGTACTTC. It specifies CASSSEGSYEQYF.

This rearrangement joins TRBV5-1 to TRBJ2-5; 8 bases map to TRBD1. Per germline, CDR1 SGHRS and CDR2 YFSETQ. With 1 base clipped from V and 5 bases from J, the junction kept 10 bases outside the gene matches. This CDR3 spans 16 amino acids. The DNA for the CDR3 is TGCGCCAGCAGCTTGCAGGGGGCAAGCTTTGGGGAGACCCAGTACTTC. It encodes CASSLQGASFGETQYF. Together with reference TRBV5-1 and TRBJ2-5, the CDR3 gives the full variable domain: KAGVTQTPRYLIKTRGQQVTLSCSPISGHRSVSWYQQTPGQGLQFLFEYFSETQRNKGNFPGRFSGRQFSNSRSEMNVSTLELGDSALYLCASSLQGASFGETQYFGPGTRLLVL.

The J gene is TRBJ2-7, the V gene TRBV30; TRBD2 is a possible D gene (7 bases). From germline, CDR1 is GTSNPN and CDR2 SVGIG (reference sequence). V was pared by 2 bases and J by 3 bases, with 14 bases between. The CDR3 runs 14 residues. This CDR3 reads CAWSKGGGIYEQYF. The CDR3 DNA follows: TGTGCCTGGAGTAAGGGGGGGGGCATCTACGAGCAGTACTTC.

The genes are TRBV5-5 and TRBJ2-3; 7 bases are a match to TRBD1. Unmatched junction bases numbered 10, after V lost 3 bases and J lost 0 bases. The germline V gene encodes CDR1 SGHKS and CDR2 YYEKEE (reference sequence). The CDR3 sequence is 17 residues long. In DNA form, the CDR3 reads TGTGCCAGCAGCTCCAGATTGACAGGGCCCAGCACAGATACGCAGTATTTT. It yields the protein CASSSRLTGPSTDTQYF.

V and J are TRBV18 and TRBJ2-5; D is tentatively TRBD1 or TRBD2 (5 bases each). The CDR3 runs to 13 residues. Germline values: CDR1 KGHSH, CDR2 LQKENI. Between the trimmed V and J ends, which lost 2 bases and 11 bases, there was a span of 15 bases. The CDR3 reads CASSPSGMGEQYF. CDR3 coding DNA: TGTGCCAGCTCACCATCAGGGATGGGGGAGCAGTACTTC.

The table lists this clone with a few counts. Here the CDR3 reads CASIRRESTGELFF. The CDR3, as DNA: TGTGCCAGTATAAGGAGGGAGAGCACCGGGGAGCTGTTTTTT. The rearrangement joins TRBV19 to TRBJ2-2; a weak D match, TRBD2 (6 bases). The germline gives CDR1 LNHDA, CDR2 SQIVND (reference sequence). V lost 7 bases to trimming and J lost 4 bases, with 13 bases between them. This CDR3 has 14 residues. The whole variable domain, remainder taken from reference TRBV19 and TRBJ2-2, is DGGITQSPKYLFRKEGQNVTLSCEQNLNHDAMYWYRQDPGQGLRLIYYSQIVNDFQKGDIAEGYSVSREKKESFPLTVTSAQKNPTAFYLCASIRRESTGELFFGEGSRLTVL.

The chain uses TRBV19 and TRBJ2-1, with TRBD2 as a possible D gene (6 bases). Trimming stripped 6 bases from V and 7 bases from J, with 16 bases between. The CDR3 extends over 14 amino acids. Germline V CDR1 and CDR2: LNHDA, SQIVND (reference sequence). The CDR3 here is CASSLWEAVNEQFF. In DNA, the CDR3 is TGTGCCAGTAGCCTATGGGAGGCCGTGAATGAGCAGTTCTTC.

The chain couples TRBV27 to TRBJ2-7, with no clear D. Per the germline V gene, CDR1 is MNHEY and CDR2 is SMNVEV (reference sequence). Deletions cut 0 bases from V and 2 bases from J, with 8 bases between. The CDR3 is 14 residues long. The CDR3, as DNA: TGTGCCAGCAGTTTATCGGCGGACCCCTACGAGCAGTACTTC. As protein: CASSLSADPYEQYF.

V is TRBV10-3 and J is TRBJ2-7, with 10 positions matching TRBD2. The V segment lost 5 bases and the J segment 2 bases; nucleotides outside the gene matches: 15. Germline assignment: CDR1 ENHRY and CDR2 SYGVKD. The CDR3 contains 18 residues. CDR3 loop: CAISYPSTSGPSPYEQYF. The CDR3 DNA follows: TGTGCCATCAGTTACCCATCGACTAGCGGGCCTTCGCCCTACGAGCAGTACTTC.

The chain recombines TRBV28 with TRBJ1-2; no firm D call. Trimming shortened V by 8 bases and J by 7 bases, and 11 bases separated the two germline ends. The CDR3 is 11 amino acids. CDR1 and CDR2 (germline): MDHEN, SYDVKM. CDR3 amino acids: CASQTRRGYTF. The CDR3 DNA follows: TGTGCCAGCCAGACCCGACGTGGCTACACCTTC.